The next 17 T cell receptor beta chains were all read from a single sample in a study of T cells after yellow fever vaccination. MiXCR, run by TCRdb on the 5' RACE reads, gives a single entry per CDR3 protein. The repertoire holds 200,000 to 300,000 distinct CDR3 sequences, with more than 3.5% as singletons. The material was PBMCs, obtained 15 days after the yellow fever booster vaccination. The receptors originated from a young man who received the YFV17D yellow fever vaccine.

This clonotype was picked up many times. V and J are TRBV27 and TRBJ1-5, with a weak D call TRBD1 (5 bases). The germline gives CDR1 MNHEY, CDR2 SMNVEV (reference sequence). V lost 5 bases and J 0 bases, leaving 14 bases between the germline ends. This CDR3 is 16 amino acids long. The CDR3 bases are TGTGCCAGCAGTCCCATCGACAGTTATAGCAATCAGCCCCAGCATTTT. Encoded protein: CASSPIDSYSNQPQHF.

This clonotype was detected ten times or more. The J gene is TRBJ1-4, the V gene TRBV10-3, with a weak D call TRBD1 (5 bases). Per the germline V gene, CDR1 is ENHRY and CDR2 is SYGVKD. CDR3 length equals 15 residues. The V end was cut by 10 bases, the J end by 5 bases, with 20 bases between. CDR3 region: CATHGPGRRNEKLFF. The CDR3 nucleotides read TGTGCCACTCATGGGCCGGGACGGAGGAATGAAAAACTGTTTTTT.

This chain uses TRBV7-2 with TRBJ2-7, with D maybe TRBD1 (6 bases). V lost 3 bases and J 3 bases, leaving 9 bases between the germline ends. The V gene's germline CDR1 is SGHTA and CDR2 FQGNSA. The CDR3 is made up of 13 amino acids. CDR3 sequence (DNA): TGTGCCAGCAGCTTGGACAGCTTCTACGAGCAGTACGTC. Encoded protein: CASSLDSFYEQYV.

The table lists this clonotype with many counts. The chain links TRBV5-1 to TRBJ2-1, with 8 bases matching TRBD2. The CDR3 length is 15 residues. After removal of 4 bases from V and 6 bases from J, the junction contained 9 bases not matched to a gene. Germline loops: CDR1 SGHRS, CDR2 YFSETQ. The CDR3 loop is CASSRPGLETNEQFF. The DNA for the CDR3 is TGCGCCAGCAGCAGGCCGGGACTAGAGACCAATGAGCAGTTCTTC.

At least ten counts were recorded for this clonotype. This chain links TRBV7-2 with TRBJ2-1; maybe TRBD1 (6 bases). V shed 3 bases and J shed 10 bases, with 19 bases lying between them. Germline V CDR1 and CDR2: SGHTA, FQGNSA. The CDR3 length is 15 residues. CDR3 coding DNA: TGTGCCAGCAGCTTCCGGGTGTGGGACGGGACAGAGCAGTTCTTC. Residues: CASSFRVWDGTEQFF. Full variable domain (remainder filled in from reference TRBV7-2 and TRBJ2-1): GAGVSQSPSNKVTEKGKDVELRCDPISGHTALYWYRQSLGQGLEFLIYFQGNSAPDKSGLPSDRFSAERTGGSVSTLTIQRTQQEDSAVYLCASSFRVWDGTEQFFGPGTRLTVL.

This clonotype was counted at least ten times. This chain links TRBV4-1 with TRBJ1-2; D perhaps matches TRBD1 (5 bases). CDR3 size: 16 residues. V was clipped by 2 bases and J by 6 bases, with 19 bases between them. The germline V gene has CDR1 MGHRA and CDR2 YSYEKL. The CDR3 DNA follows: TGCGCCAGCAGCCAAATAATTGGACTGGGGCGGGATGGCTACACCTTC. Protein sequence: CASSQIIGLGRDGYTF.

Many counts were recorded for this clonotype. This chain joins TRBV7-8 and TRBJ2-4, with D tentatively TRBD2 (6 bases). The ends were cut back, 2 bases at V and 0 bases at J, with 17 bases in the middle. The V gene's germline CDR1 is SGHVS and CDR2 FQNEAQ. CDR3 length: 18 residues. CDR3 protein: CASSLYRGVSTAKNIQYF. The CDR3 bases are TGTGCCAGCAGCTTATACCGCGGGGTCTCTACAGCCAAAAACATTCAGTACTTC.

This clonotype appeared many times. V usage is TRBV7-2 and J usage is TRBJ2-5; TRBD2 matches 9 bases. V lost 1 base to trimming and J lost 5 bases; unmatched junction nucleotides: 8. The CDR3 sequence is 16 residues long. Germline CDR1 reads SGHTA; CDR2 reads FQGNSA. The CDR3 here is CASSLGGLAGRETQYF. DNA of the CDR3: TGTGCCAGCAGCTTAGGAGGCCTAGCGGGGAGGGAGACCCAGTACTTC.

This clonotype was found many times. This chain connects TRBV27 to TRBJ2-1; unclear D gene. The CDR3 runs to 14 residues. The germline CDR1 and CDR2 sequences are MNHEY and SMNVEV (reference sequence). The V gene lost 3 bases and the J gene lost 8 bases, with 14 bases spanning the gap. The CDR3 loop is CASSFGRRNHEQFF. The CDR3 coding sequence is TGTGCCAGCAGTTTTGGCCGCCGAAACCATGAGCAGTTCTTC.

This clonotype was seen repeatedly, ten times or more. This chain links TRBV20-1 with TRBJ1-2; D is ambiguous. The V end was cut by 0 bases, the J end by 1 base, with 15 bases between. Germline V gene sequence: CDR1 DFQATT, CDR2 SNEGSKA (reference sequence). The CDR3 has 16 amino acids. The CDR3 nucleotides read TGCAGTGCTAGAGACCCGTCCAGAAGAGTTAACTATGGCTACACCTTC. Translation gives CSARDPSRRVNYGYTF.

This clonotype has at least ten counts. The rearrangement links TRBV28 to TRBJ2-3; 8 bases agree with TRBD2. The ends lost 11 bases at V and 10 bases at J; junction bases unmatched: 11. The CDR3 consists of 12 residues. In germline, CDR1 is MDHEN, CDR2 SYDVKM. DNA of the CDR3: TGTGCCGCGACGGCGGGGGGAAGGGCGCAGTATTTT. This sequence encodes CAATAGGRAQYF.

This clonotype was seen ten or more times. The rearrangement joins TRBV3-1 to TRBJ2-1, with TRBD2 identical over 9 bases. The CDR3 spans 15 residues. Germline CDR1 is LGHDT and CDR2 is YNNKEL (reference sequence). The V gene end was trimmed by 6 bases and the J gene end by 4 bases; junction bases not matched to a gene: 7. CDR3 nucleotides: TGTGCCAGCAGGTCTAGCGGGGCAAATTACAATGAGCAGTTCTTC. Its translation is CASRSSGANYNEQFF.

This clonotype was seen repeatedly, ten times or more. The V gene is TRBV7-7, the J gene TRBJ2-7, with TRBD1 matching over 9 bases. CDR3 length: 15 residues. J was trimmed by 1 base and V by 3 bases; bases with no gene match: 4. The germline CDR1 and CDR2 sequences are SSHAT and FNYEAQ (reference sequence). In nucleotides, the CDR3 is TGTGCCAGCAGCTTGGGGACAGGGCTGTCCTACGAGCAGTACTTC. Protein: CASSLGTGLSYEQYF.

This clonotype was detected ten times or more. The chain carries TRBV4-2 and TRBJ2-5, with D tentatively TRBD2 (7 bases). V dropped 4 bases and J dropped 5 bases, with 17 bases sitting between them. Germline CDR1 and CDR2: LGHNA and YNFKEQ. The CDR3 has 15 amino acids. CDR3 region: CASSRTGGPGETQYF. In nucleotides, the CDR3 is TGTGCCAGCAGCCGGACCGGGGGGCCGGGGGAGACCCAGTACTTC.

This clonotype was recorded many times. The chain uses TRBV20-1 and TRBJ2-5, with 10 bases that match TRBD2. Per germline, CDR1 DFQATT and CDR2 SNEGSKA (reference sequence). J gave up 1 base and V 1 base, and 3 bases lay outside the gene matches. This CDR3 spans 15 amino acids. CDR3 sequence: CSARASGGVQETQYF. The DNA of the CDR3 is TGCAGTGCTAGAGCTAGCGGGGGTGTCCAAGAGACCCAGTACTTC.

In this sample, this clonotype turned up many times. The V call is TRBV7-3, the J call TRBJ2-3, with D perhaps TRBD2 (5 bases). V was pared by 1 base and J by 0 bases, with 14 bases between. The CDR3 length is 17 residues. Per the germline V gene, CDR1 is SGHTA and CDR2 is FQGTGA. The CDR3 DNA reads as TGTGCCAGCAGCTTAATCGGGAACCAACCTAGCACAGATACGCAGTATTTT. It encodes CASSLIGNQPSTDTQYF.

This clonotype occurred many times. The rearrangement uses TRBV18 and TRBJ2-2; D might be TRBD2 (5 bases). Germline CDR1 is KGHSH and CDR2 is LQKENI. The germline V and J ends were trimmed by 3 bases and 2 bases, with 13 bases remaining between them. The CDR3 totals 16 residues. The CDR3 DNA follows: TGTGCCAGCTCACCCTATTTGGGAGCCAACACCGGGGAGCTGTTTTTT. Translating it yields CASSPYLGANTGELFF. Full variable domain (rest looked up from reference TRBV18 and TRBJ2-2): NAGVMQNPRHLVRRRGQEARLRCSPMKGHSHVYWYRQLPEEGLKFMVYLQKENIIDESGMPKERFSAEFPKEGPSILRIQQVVRGDSAAYFCASSPYLGANTGELFFGEGSRLTVL.